These 29 T cell receptor beta chains share one sample of origin, sequenced in a study of chemoradiotherapy in HPV16-positive cancers. The protocol was immunoSEQ multiplex PCR, while the TCRdb copy is restricted to in-frame clones and leaves out a portion. The sample has approximately 9,500 clones; around 80% are singletons. The sequencing here drew on tumor tissue, taken from a patient who underwent chemoradiotherapy. These receptors originate from a human donor with HPV-associated anogenital cancer.

The V call is TRBV6-1, the J call TRBJ1-1; D remains ambiguous. Looked up from germline, CDR1 is MNHNS and CDR2 is SASEGT. This CDR3 contains 13 residues. The V gene lost 5 bases and the J gene lost 11 bases, with 18 bases spanning the gap. The chain's CDR3 is CASSPKADLGAFF. The DNA for the CDR3 is TGTGCCAGCAGTCCTAAAGCTGACCTGGGGGCTTTCTTT.

The V call is TRBV5-1, the J call TRBJ2-2; no clear D gene. Trimming left V 5 bases short and J 2 bases short, with 13 bases between. Germline CDR1 is SGHRS and CDR2 is YFSETQ. The CDR3 is made up of 15 amino acids. The CDR3 sequence is CASRPVAVNTGELFF. CDR3 coding DNA: TGCGCCAGCAGACCCGTAGCCGTAAACACCGGGGAGCTGTTTTTT.

The V gene is TRBV2, the J gene TRBJ2-3; D perhaps matches TRBD1 (6 bases). The CDR3 covers 13 residues. V lost 11 bases and J lost 6, with 18 bases in between. Germline V gives CDR1 SNHLY, CDR2 FYNNEI. The CDR3 DNA reads TGTGCCTCCACCTGGGGGCTTGGGGATACGCAGTATTTT. Translating gives CASTWGLGDTQYF.

The V and J genes are TRBV5-6 and TRBJ2-3; 9 nucleotides align to TRBD1. The CDR3 has 15 residues. After removal of 0 bases from V and 5 bases from J, the junction contained 4 bases not matched to a gene. CDR1 is SGHDT and CDR2 is YYEEEE in the germline V gene. The CDR3 region is CASSLDPTGGDTQYF. For the CDR3, the DNA is TGTGCCAGCAGCTTGGACCCGACAGGGGGAGATACGCAGTATTTT.

The gene calls are TRBV21-1 and TRBJ2-3; the table's D call, TRBD2, was not checked against the DNA. TRBV21-1 has pseudogene status. CDR3 length: 15 amino acids. The CDR3 bases are TGTGCCAGCAGAAAGGAGACGGTTAGAGCAGATACGCAGTATTTT. It translates to CASRKETVRADTQYF.

The sample holds a few counts of this clone. V gene TRBV5-1 combines with J gene TRBJ2-7, with TRBD1 matching over 7 bases. CDR1 is SGHRS, CDR2 YFSETQ, per germline. V dropped 4 bases and J dropped 2; count of bases not matched to a gene: 6. This CDR3 has 14 amino acids. CDR3 DNA: TGCGCCAGCAGCCAGGGGGACGGAACCTACGAGCAGTACTTC. It yields the protein CASSQGDGTYEQYF.

The chain couples TRBV2 to TRBJ1-2; D not resolved. The CDR3 consists of 14 residues. V was cut by 4 bases and J by 5 bases, with 14 bases left in between. Germline-derived CDR1 and CDR2 are SNHLY and FYNNEI. DNA for the CDR3: TGTGCCAGCAGTGGAAGGGTATCGGGGTATGGCTACACCTTC. Protein sequence: CASSGRVSGYGYTF.

The chain joins TRBV6-6 to TRBJ2-2, with 8 positions matching TRBD1. The CDR3 totals 15 residues. The V and J ends lost 6 bases and 1 base, in that order; junction bases with no gene match: 4. CDR1 and CDR2 (germline): MNHNY, SVGAGI (reference sequence). CDR3: CASSMDRVNTGELFF. The CDR3 bases are TGTGCCAGCAGCATGGACAGGGTGAACACCGGGGAGCTGTTTTTT.

The gene calls are TRBV28 and TRBJ1-1; TRBD1 matches 11 bases. The V gene end was trimmed by 3 bases and the J gene end by 5 bases; junction bases not matched to a gene: 8. Germline assignment: CDR1 MDHEN and CDR2 SYDVKM. CDR3 length: 16 amino acids. The chain's CDR3 is CASSFRTGGRGTEAFF. The CDR3 DNA is TGTGCCAGCAGTTTCAGGACAGGGGGCCGGGGTACTGAAGCTTTCTTT. Using reference TRBV28 and TRBJ1-1 for the parts outside the CDR3, the full variable domain is DVKVTQSSRYLVKRTGEKVFLECVQDMDHENMFWYRQDPGLGLRLIYFSYDVKMKEKGDIPEGYSVSREKKERFSLILESASTNQTSMYLCASSFRTGGRGTEAFFGQGTRLTVV.

The rearrangement links TRBV6-6 to TRBJ2-7; D call uncertain. The CDR3 is 15 amino acids. V was clipped by 8 bases and J by 4 bases, with 21 bases between them. Germline loops: CDR1 MNHNY, CDR2 SVGAGI (reference sequence). The CDR3 DNA reads TGTGCCAGCCCCCTCCCGTGGGCGGATCTTTACGAGCAGTACTTC. It encodes CASPLPWADLYEQYF.

The chain combines TRBV7-2 with TRBJ2-1; D is undetermined. V was shortened by 8 bases and J by 7 bases, with 9 bases between the two germline ends. The CDR3 loop spans 11 amino acids. Germline V CDR1 and CDR2: SGHTA, FQGNSA. DNA of the CDR3: TGTGCCAGCTCCTCCCAGAATGAGCAGTTCTTC. This encodes CASSSQNEQFF.

The J gene is TRBJ2-3, the V gene TRBV28; no clear D. CDR3 length equals 12 residues. CDR1 is MDHEN, CDR2 SYDVKM, per germline. Trimming cost V 8 bases and J 13 bases, with 19 bases left between them. CDR3 sequence reads: CASETALLDKYF. In DNA form, the CDR3 reads TGTGCCAGCGAAACGGCCCTGTTAGATAAGTATTTT.

The J gene is TRBJ1-1, the V gene TRBV7-9, with D possibly matching TRBD1 (6 bases). Germline V gives CDR1 SEHNR, CDR2 FQNEAQ (reference sequence). Between the trimmed V and J ends, which lost 3 bases and 4 bases, there was a span of 15 bases. The CDR3 contains 15 residues. The CDR3 region is CASSFLGGAGTEAFF. The CDR3 DNA sequence: TGTGCCAGCAGCTTTCTCGGGGGGGCAGGCACTGAAGCTTTCTTT.

This clone was detected only a few times. V and J are TRBV29-1 and TRBJ2-2, with TRBD2 matching 7 bases. The ends lost 3 bases at V and 2 bases at J; junction bases unmatched: 6. CDR1 and CDR2 (germline): SQVTM, ANQGSEA. The CDR3 is 15 residues long. The CDR3 region is CSVELAGDNTGELFF. Written as DNA, the CDR3 is TGCAGCGTTGAGCTTGCGGGGGATAACACCGGGGAGCTGTTTTTT.

CDR3: CASSFHQGAGEQFF. CDR3 in DNA: TGTGCCAGCAGCTTTCATCAGGGGGCGGGTGAGCAGTTCTTC. The J gene is TRBJ2-1, the V gene TRBV5-6; 8 positions match TRBD1. Trimming removed 2 bases from V and 9 bases from J; junction bases left unmatched: 7. CDR3 length: 14 residues. Germline CDR1 and CDR2: SGHDT and YYEEEE.

The rearrangement uses TRBV7-2 and TRBJ2-5; the D gene is possibly TRBD2 (5 bases). Per germline, CDR1 SGHTA and CDR2 FQGNSA. The CDR3 has 12 amino acids. V lost 7 bases, J lost 5 bases, and 11 bases lay in between. The CDR3 region has the DNA TGTGCCAGCACCATAACGGGGGAGACCCAGTACTTC. Its translation: CASTITGETQYF.

J is TRBJ1-5 and V is TRBV28; D gene uncertain. Trimming stripped 4 bases from V and 6 bases from J, with 16 bases between. Germline V gives CDR1 MDHEN, CDR2 SYDVKM. This CDR3 spans 15 amino acids. This chain's CDR3 is CASSSPRAGPQPQHF. CDR3 DNA sequence: TGTGCCAGCAGTTCCCCGAGGGCAGGACCTCAGCCCCAGCATTTT.

The chain recombines TRBV15 with TRBJ1-1; D remains ambiguous. Trimming left V 0 bases short and J 9 bases short, with 11 bases between. CDR3 length: 13 amino acids. Germline loops: CDR1 LNHNV, CDR2 YYDKDF (reference sequence). The CDR3 loop reads CATSRDLTAKAFF. CDR3 sequence (DNA): TGTGCCACCAGCAGAGATTTAACAGCGAAAGCTTTCTTT. Complete variable domain (other parts from reference TRBV15 and TRBJ1-1): DAMVIQNPRYQVTQFGKPVTLSCSQTLNHNVMYWYQQKSSQAPKLLFHYYDKDFNNEADTPDNFQSRRPNTSFCFLDIRSPGLGDTAMYLCATSRDLTAKAFFGQGTRLTVV.

The chain links TRBV6-5 to TRBJ1-1, with D possibly TRBD1 on 5 matching bases. CDR3 length equals 13 residues. CDR1 and CDR2 (germline): MNHEY, SVGAGI. Trimming left V 2 bases short and J 10 bases short, with 14 bases between. Here the CDR3 reads CASSYMASGGAFF. Written as DNA, the CDR3 is TGTGCCAGCAGTTACATGGCTTCGGGGGGAGCTTTCTTT.

The chain is built from TRBV5-8 and TRBJ1-1; 8 bases are shared with TRBD1. Germline V gives CDR1 SGHTS, CDR2 YDEGEE. Germline trimming cut 5 bases from V and 2 bases from J; bases unmatched to any gene: 5. This CDR3 is built from 14 residues. The DNA for the CDR3 is TGTGCCAGCAGTCTTCAGGGGGCAAACACTGAAGCTTTCTTT. Translated: CASSLQGANTEAFF.

This clone is medium-sized by share. The chain recombines TRBV5-1 with TRBJ2-7, with D hard to call. The germline gives CDR1 SGHRS, CDR2 YFSETQ. Deletions cut 0 bases from V and 2 bases from J, with 9 bases between. The CDR3 is 14 amino acids. CDR3 sequence: CASSLGGGPYEQYF. CDR3 DNA sequence: TGCGCCAGCAGCTTGGGTGGCGGCCCCTACGAGCAGTACTTC.

The chain joins TRBV6-5 to TRBJ1-2; D is unclear. The CDR3 has 14 amino acids. Germline CDR1 and CDR2: MNHEY and SVGAGI. Trimming left V 6 bases short and J 0 bases short, with 11 bases between. Here the CDR3 reads CASRPGPSNYGYTF. The CDR3 DNA sequence: TGTGCCAGCAGACCCGGACCGTCTAACTATGGCTACACCTTC.

This chain uses TRBV5-1 with TRBJ2-4; D could derive from TRBD1 or TRBD2 (7 bases each). Looked up from germline, CDR1 is SGHRS and CDR2 is YFSETQ. Trimming stripped 4 bases from V and 8 bases from J, with 16 bases between. The CDR3 is 14 residues long. CDR3 DNA sequence: TGCGCCAGCAGCCGGAGCCCAGGGGGGGACATTCAGTACTTC. Its protein product is CASSRSPGGDIQYF.

The chain recombines TRBV7-2 with TRBJ2-7; 8 bases map to TRBD2. This CDR3 spans 14 amino acids. Germline CDR1 reads SGHTA; CDR2 reads FQGNSA. The V and J ends lost 4 bases and 0 bases, in that order; junction bases with no gene match: 2. The CDR3 here is CASSYRGGSYEQYF. The CDR3 DNA reads TGTGCCAGCAGCTACCGGGGGGGCTCCTACGAGCAGTACTTC.

The sample holds a few counts of this clone. The V and J genes are TRBV6-4 and TRBJ1-2; 7 positions match TRBD1. With V trimmed by 5 bases and J by 4 bases, 10 bases remained unmatched. There are 15 residues in the CDR3. Per the germline V gene, CDR1 is MRHNA and CDR2 is SNTAGT. The CDR3 bases are TGTGCCAGCAGTTACTGGGACAGCCAAGGCTATGGCTACACCTTC. The encoded protein is CASSYWDSQGYGYTF.

The V and J genes are TRBV15 and TRBJ1-5, with D perhaps TRBD1 (5 bases). The CDR3 length is 15 residues. The V end was cut by 0 bases, the J end by 3 bases, with 9 bases between. CDR1 is LNHNV, CDR2 YYDKDF, per germline (reference sequence). DNA of the CDR3: TGTGCCACCAGCAGAGATTTCGGGGCCAATCAGCCCCAGCATTTT. This translates into CATSRDFGANQPQHF.

The J gene is TRBJ1-1, the V gene TRBV5-6, with D hard to call. In germline, CDR1 is SGHDT, CDR2 YYEEEE. Trimming stripped 3 bases from V and 0 bases from J, with 15 bases between. This CDR3 region has 16 residues. CDR3 in amino acids: CASSYYARGMNTEAFF. DNA of the CDR3: TGTGCCAGCAGCTACTATGCCCGGGGAATGAACACTGAAGCTTTCTTT. Complete variable domain (other parts from reference TRBV5-6 and TRBJ1-1): DAGVTQSPTHLIKTRGQQVTLRCSPKSGHDTVSWYQQALGQGPQFIFQYYEEEERQRGNFPDRFSGHQFPNYSSELNVNALLLGDSALYLCASSYYARGMNTEAFFGQGTRLTVV.

This clone has just one count. The gene calls are TRBV11-3 and TRBJ2-6; D tentatively reads TRBD1 or TRBD2 (5 bases each). CDR3 length equals 15 residues. V lost 5 bases and J 2 bases, leaving 10 bases between the germline ends. Germline CDR1 reads SGHNT; CDR2 reads YENEEA. CDR3 loop: CASSRDGAGANVLTF. The CDR3 coding sequence is TGTGCCAGCAGCAGGGACGGGGCTGGGGCCAACGTCCTGACTTTC.

V and J are TRBV7-3 and TRBJ2-7; D gene ambiguous. With 5 bases removed from V and 7 bases from J, the gap between germline ends came to 12 bases. Per the germline V gene, CDR1 is SGHTA and CDR2 is FQGTGA. The CDR3 runs 12 residues. The CDR3 region is CASSAPGPEQYF. Written as DNA, the CDR3 is TGTGCCAGCAGCGCGCCCGGTCCGGAGCAGTACTTC.